The clone carrying this T cell receptor beta chain was seen only a few times. The antigen remains undetermined. TCRdb's table, derived via immunoSEQ multiplex PCR, lists solely in-frame clones and lacks some. This sample has 100,000 to 150,000 clones, with roughly 89% found just once. The sample originates from a study of cytomegalovirus exposure and HLA in healthy donors. General observations from the study: Rare TCR sequences dominated, though some public TCRs recurred in many donors.

The CDR3 contains 16 residues. Germline lookup yields CDR1 KGHSH and CDR2 LQKENI. Trimming shortened V by 3 bases and J by 1 base, and 15 bases separated the two germline ends. This sequence joins TRBV18 and TRBJ1-2; D is perhaps TRBD1 (6 bases). This receptor was obtained from a woman between 18 and 29 years old in good health and CMV-seronegative. Sequencing input: PBMCs. The DNA for the CDR3 is TGTGCCAGCTCACCGTTACAGGGTGGGGATAACTATGGCTACACCTTC. This sequence encodes CASSPLQGGDNYGYTF.